This is a list of T cell receptor beta chains from one sample in a study of OX40 agonist ivuxolimab in advanced cancers. Repertoires were generated with immunoSEQ multiplex PCR, while TCRdb's copy carries only in-frame clones and drops some. The data contain about 95,000 clones, roughly 88% of them singletons. Sequencing used CD4+ or CD8+ T cells sorted from blood, obtained in a trial of the OX40 agonist ivuxolimab. All receptors come from an adult with an advanced solid tumor such as melanoma, head and neck, liver or kidney cancer. Both conserved end residues are part of each CDR3. D genes are given only for firm matches. Only some rows state a clone size, as once, few, many or a class for expanded clones.

.,.,TRBJ1-1,TRBV7-9,CASSLEVGPWGQNTEAFF,TGTGCCAGCAGCTTAGAGGTGGGCCCTTGGGGGCAGAACACTGAAGCTTTCTTT
few,.,TRBJ1-5,TRBV28,CASRGGHISNQPQHF,TGTGCCAGCAGGGGAGGACATATTAGCAATCAGCCCCAGCATTTT
.,.,TRBJ2-3,TRBV30,CAWAGKGGGPDTQYF,TGTGCCTGGGCGGGGAAAGGAGGAGGCCCAGATACGCAGTATTTT
.,.,TRBJ1-3,TRBV9,CASSSRPGVSRGNTIYF,TGTGCCAGCAGCAGCCGGCCAGGGGTCTCTAGGGGAAACACCATATATTTT
.,TRBD1,TRBJ2-2,TRBV5-4,CASSPRGPFTGELFF,TGTGCCAGCAGCCCCAGGGGGCCGTTCACCGGGGAGCTGTTTTTT
.,TRBD1,TRBJ2-6,TRBV27,CASSLSRDRSGANVLTF,TGTGCCAGCAGTTTATCGAGGGACAGATCTGGGGCCAACGTCCTGACTTTC
once,.,TRBJ2-2,TRBV2,CASSDAGELFF,TGTGCCAGCAGTGATGCCGGGGAGCTGTTTTTT
.,TRBD1,TRBJ2-7,TRBV5-6,CASSLGTGTYEQYF,TGTGCCAGCAGCTTGGGGACAGGAACCTACGAGCAGTACTTC
.,.,TRBJ1-1,TRBV2,CASRGKDGNTEAFF,TGTGCCAGCAGGGGAAAGGACGGGAACACTGAAGCTTTCTTT
.,TRBD1,TRBJ1-2,TRBV6-6,CASSTLYSPRTGGYTF,TGTGCCAGCAGTACCCTATATAGCCCCCGGACAGGTGGCTACACCTTC
.,.,TRBJ2-7,TRBV18,CASSPRQNYEQYF,TGTGCCAGCTCACCGAGACAGAACTACGAGCAGTACTTC
.,.,TRBJ2-3,TRBV7-2,CASSLAGGGGDTQYF,TGTGCCAGCAGCTTAGCCGGGGGAGGGGGAGATACGCAGTATTTT
medium-sized,.,TRBJ1-5,TRBV15,CATSRVTDQPQHF,TGTGCCACCAGCAGAGTTACGGATCAGCCCCAGCATTTT
.,TRBD1,TRBJ1-2,TRBV18,CASSPPGTGTYGYTF,TGTGCCAGCTCACCACCCGGGACAGGGACCTATGGCTACACCTTC